The 5 T cell receptor beta chains listed next were all sequenced from one sample in a study of blood T cell repertoires in COVID-19. TCRdb keeps only in-frame clones here, not all; method: immunoSEQ multiplex PCR. The repertoire holds about 280,000 clones, with 85% as singletons. Material: peripheral blood. The origin of the receptors is a man in his forties or fifties with active or convalescent COVID-19.

The rearrangement joins TRBV7-9 to TRBJ2-3, with 9 bases aligning to TRBD2. This CDR3 region has 15 residues. Unmatched junction bases numbered 8, after V lost 4 bases and J lost 6 bases. Germline-derived CDR1 and CDR2 are SEHNR and FQNEAQ (reference sequence). Here the CDR3 DNA reads TGTGCCAGCAGCTCCGGCGGGAGGGTGGGGGATACGCAGTATTTT. This encodes CASSSGGRVGDTQYF.

The chain is built from TRBV9 and TRBJ2-1; D may be TRBD1 (5 bases). Trimming cost V 3 bases and J 7 bases, with 11 bases left between them. This CDR3 region has 13 residues. Germline assignment: CDR1 SGDLS and CDR2 YYNGEE. The CDR3 DNA reads as TGTGCCAGCAGCGCCGACGCAGGGAATGAGCAGTTCTTC. Amino acids: CASSADAGNEQFF.

This clone was seen a handful of times. V and J are TRBV12-3 or TRBV12-4 and TRBJ2-7; weak D call: TRBD2 (5 bases). V lost 6 bases, J lost 6 bases, and 12 bases lay in between. The CDR3 extends over 12 amino acids. The CDR3 region has the DNA TGTGCCAGCAGACCGTCCGCGGGCGAGCAGTACTTC. Protein product: CASRPSAGEQYF.

The rearrangement uses TRBV7-2 and TRBJ1-3, with TRBD1 as a possible D gene (5 bases). The ends were cut back, 0 bases at V and 4 bases at J, with 7 bases in the middle. CDR3 size: 14 residues. Germline V gives CDR1 SGHTA, CDR2 FQGNSA. Written as DNA, the CDR3 is TGTGCCAGCAGCTTAGCAGGGGCGGGAAACACCATATATTTT. As protein: CASSLAGAGNTIYF. Variable domain in full (rest from reference TRBV7-2 and TRBJ1-3): GAGVSQSPSNKVTEKGKDVELRCDPISGHTALYWYRQSLGQGLEFLIYFQGNSAPDKSGLPSDRFSAERTGGSVSTLTIQRTQQEDSAVYLCASSLAGAGNTIYFGEGSWLTVV.

A few counts support this clone. The chain joins TRBV4-3 to TRBJ1-6; no reliable D call. The CDR3 is 16 residues long. The germline V gene has CDR1 LGHNA and CDR2 YSLEER. Trimming shortened V by 0 bases and J by 4 bases, and 10 bases separated the two germline ends. CDR3 amino acids: CASSQDLAGYNSPLHF. Here the CDR3 DNA reads TGCGCCAGCAGCCAAGATTTGGCGGGATATAATTCACCCCTCCACTTT.